A selection of T cell receptor beta chains follows, all from one sample in a study of cytomegalovirus exposure and HLA in healthy donors. Generated by immunoSEQ multiplex PCR, the TCRdb table keeps only in-frame clones and is missing some. The sample includes 190,000 or so clones, 80% of them seen just once. Specimen: PBMCs. The receptors come from a boy between 5 and 17 years old in good health and CMV-seronegative. CDR3s include the opening cysteine and the closing phenylalanine or tryptophan. Clone size is given for some rows only: seen once, a few or many times, or a class if the clone is expanded.

abundance: few; v_gene: TRBV5-4; j_gene: TRBJ1-2; len: 15; CDR3aa: CASSSGVTGGDGYTF
abundance: NA; v_gene: TRBV6-1; j_gene: TRBJ1-2; len: 14; CDR3aa: CASSEAGQSDGYTF
abundance: NA; v_gene: TRBV5-4; j_gene: TRBJ1-2; len: 14; CDR3aa: CASSLGGGSYGYTF
abundance: NA; v_gene: TRBV19; j_gene: TRBJ2-1; len: 17; CDR3aa: CASSTVTSGSVINEQFF
abundance: NA; v_gene: TRBV11-3; j_gene: TRBJ2-7; len: 15; CDR3aa: CASSSRYTGFYEQYF
abundance: few; v_gene: TRBV19; j_gene: TRBJ2-1; len: 13; CDR3aa: CATGLVSYNEQFF
abundance: NA; v_gene: TRBV4-3; j_gene: TRBJ2-6; len: 21; CDR3aa: CASSPTGLGQGPVSGANVLTF
abundance: NA; v_gene: TRBV14; j_gene: TRBJ2-7; len: 15; CDR3aa: CASSQSTGEGYEQYF
abundance: few; v_gene: TRBV6-5; j_gene: TRBJ1-2; len: 13; CDR3aa: CASTSGLSRGYTF
abundance: NA; v_gene: TRBV11-2; j_gene: TRBJ1-2; len: 15; CDR3aa: CASSQDRGRRGGYTF
abundance: few; v_gene: TRBV7-2; j_gene: TRBJ2-7; len: 14; CDR3aa: CASSFSSGEYEQYF
abundance: NA; v_gene: TRBV5-1; j_gene: TRBJ1-4; len: 15; CDR3aa: CASSPRTGANEKLFF
abundance: few; v_gene: TRBV5-4; j_gene: TRBJ2-4; len: 16; CDR3aa: CASSPVVNLAKNIQYF
abundance: NA; v_gene: TRBV7-2; j_gene: TRBJ1-5; len: 14; CDR3aa: CASSLTGGGQPQHF
abundance: few; v_gene: TRBV4-3; j_gene: TRBJ2-5; len: 15; CDR3aa: CASSQGGGSQETQYF
abundance: NA; v_gene: TRBV4-3; j_gene: TRBJ2-2; len: 15; CDR3aa: CASSPQDRLTGELFF
abundance: NA; v_gene: TRBV30; j_gene: TRBJ1-5; len: 14; CDR3aa: CAWSIDRGGQPQHF
abundance: NA; v_gene: TRBV5-1; j_gene: TRBJ1-1; len: 15; CDR3aa: CASSLAGQPNTEAFF
abundance: NA; v_gene: TRBV2; j_gene: TRBJ1-1; len: 15; CDR3aa: CASSYQQVIKDEAFF
abundance: NA; v_gene: TRBV7-2; j_gene: TRBJ1-2; len: 17; CDR3aa: CASSAKGLGGHFYGYTF
abundance: once; v_gene: TRBV6-6; j_gene: TRBJ2-7; len: 15; CDR3aa: CASSYSPGDGWEQHF
abundance: NA; v_gene: TRBV9; j_gene: TRBJ1-3; len: 15; CDR3aa: CASSVLAGAGNTIYF
abundance: NA; v_gene: TRBV7-6; j_gene: TRBJ2-7; len: 15; CDR3aa: CASSLGSTSGYEQYF
abundance: NA; v_gene: TRBV28; j_gene: TRBJ2-7; len: 18; CDR3aa: CASSSGQETYRSSYEQYF
abundance: NA; v_gene: TRBV9; j_gene: TRBJ1-2; len: 20; CDR3aa: CASSVARGYERDGDNYGYTF
abundance: NA; v_gene: TRBV7-9; j_gene: TRBJ1-1; len: 12; CDR3aa: CASSFGTFGAFF
abundance: few; v_gene: TRBV4-1; j_gene: TRBJ2-2; len: 14; CDR3aa: CASRRRDSTGELFF
abundance: many; v_gene: TRBV6-4; j_gene: TRBJ2-5; len: 13; CDR3aa: CASSDEPQETQYF